This paragraph covers one T cell receptor (beta chain) sequence. Here immunoSEQ multiplex PCR was the method, and the copy in TCRdb shows in-frame clones only, minus some. Of 35,000 to 55,000 clones in the sample, about 89% were seen once. Germline lookup yields CDR1 SNHLY and CDR2 FYNNEI. CDR3 size: 12 residues. The V segment lost 6 bases and the J segment 6 bases; nucleotides outside the gene matches: 3. This record comes from a study of T cell changes during pregnancy in multiple sclerosis. The sequencing here drew on CD4+ T cells from peripheral blood mononuclear cells, taken after pregnancy. The rearrangement uses TRBV2 and TRBJ2-7, with 9 bases identical to TRBD1. The source of this sequence is a female donor with multiple sclerosis, enrolled in a pregnancy study. The CDR3 loop reads CASSQTGGEQYF. The CDR3 region has the DNA TGTGCCAGCAGCCAGACAGGGGGCGAGCAGTACTTC.